This record looks at one T cell receptor beta chain sequence and its context. The source of the sample is a study of tumor-infiltrating lymphocytes in oesophageal squamous cell carcinoma. CDR3 length: 11 residues. CDR1 SGHRS and CDR2 YFSETQ come from the germline V gene. TCRdb recomputed calls from the PCR reads with MiXCR, one row per CDR3 protein. The table has 15,000 to 25,000 distinct CDR3 sequences, around two fifths seen once. The chain links TRBV5-1 to TRBJ2-5, with D tentatively TRBD1 (6 bases). The end of the DNA is better explained by TRBJ2-1, so the J call may be wrong. Sequencing was performed on esophageal tumor tissue. This TCR derives from a male donor with esophageal squamous cell carcinoma. The CDR3 protein is CASGTGTEQFF. As DNA, the CDR3 is TGCGCCAGCGGAACAGGGACCGAGCAGTTCTTC.